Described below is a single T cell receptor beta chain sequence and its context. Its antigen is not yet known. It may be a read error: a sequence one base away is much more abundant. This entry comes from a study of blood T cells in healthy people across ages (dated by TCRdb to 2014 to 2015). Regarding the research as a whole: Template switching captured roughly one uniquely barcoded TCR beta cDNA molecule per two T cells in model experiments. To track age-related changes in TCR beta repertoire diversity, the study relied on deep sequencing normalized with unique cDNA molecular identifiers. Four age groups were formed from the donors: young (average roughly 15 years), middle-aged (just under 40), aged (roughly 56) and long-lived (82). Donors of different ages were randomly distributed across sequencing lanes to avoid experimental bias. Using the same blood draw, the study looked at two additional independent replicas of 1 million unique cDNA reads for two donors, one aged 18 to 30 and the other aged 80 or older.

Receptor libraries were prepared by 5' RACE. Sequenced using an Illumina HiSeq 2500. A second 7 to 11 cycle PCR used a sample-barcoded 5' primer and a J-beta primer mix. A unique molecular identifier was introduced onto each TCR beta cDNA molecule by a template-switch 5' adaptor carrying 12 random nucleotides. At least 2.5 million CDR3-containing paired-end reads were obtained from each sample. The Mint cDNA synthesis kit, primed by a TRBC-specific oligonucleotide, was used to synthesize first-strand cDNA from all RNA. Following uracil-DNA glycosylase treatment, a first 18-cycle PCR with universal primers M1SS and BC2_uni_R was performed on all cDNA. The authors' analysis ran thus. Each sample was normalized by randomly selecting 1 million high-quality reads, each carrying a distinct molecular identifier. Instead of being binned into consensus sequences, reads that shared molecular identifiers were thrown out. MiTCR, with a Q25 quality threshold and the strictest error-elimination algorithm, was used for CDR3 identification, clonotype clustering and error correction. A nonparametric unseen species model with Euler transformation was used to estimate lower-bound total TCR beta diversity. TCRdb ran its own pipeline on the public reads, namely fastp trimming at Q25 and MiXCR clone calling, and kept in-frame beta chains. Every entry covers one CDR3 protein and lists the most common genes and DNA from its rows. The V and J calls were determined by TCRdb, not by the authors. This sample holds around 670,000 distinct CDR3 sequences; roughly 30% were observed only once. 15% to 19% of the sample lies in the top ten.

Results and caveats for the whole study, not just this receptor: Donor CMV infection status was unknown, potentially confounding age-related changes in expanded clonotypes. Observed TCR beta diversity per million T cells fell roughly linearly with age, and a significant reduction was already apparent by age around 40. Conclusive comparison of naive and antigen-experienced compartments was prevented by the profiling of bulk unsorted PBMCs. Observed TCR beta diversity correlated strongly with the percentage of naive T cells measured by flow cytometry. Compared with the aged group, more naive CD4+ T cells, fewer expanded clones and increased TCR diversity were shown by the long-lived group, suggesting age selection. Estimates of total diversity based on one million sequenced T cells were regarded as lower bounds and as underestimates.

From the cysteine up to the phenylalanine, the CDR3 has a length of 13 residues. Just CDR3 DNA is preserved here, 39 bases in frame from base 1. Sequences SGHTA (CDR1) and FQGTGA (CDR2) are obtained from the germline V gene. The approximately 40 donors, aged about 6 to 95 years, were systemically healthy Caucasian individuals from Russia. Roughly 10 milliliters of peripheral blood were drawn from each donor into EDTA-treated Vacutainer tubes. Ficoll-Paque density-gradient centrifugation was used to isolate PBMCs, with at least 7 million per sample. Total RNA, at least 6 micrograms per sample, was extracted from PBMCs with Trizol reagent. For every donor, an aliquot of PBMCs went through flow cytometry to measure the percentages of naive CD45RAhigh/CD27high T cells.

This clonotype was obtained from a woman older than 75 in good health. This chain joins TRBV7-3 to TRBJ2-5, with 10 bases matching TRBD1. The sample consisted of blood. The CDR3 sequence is CAGSAGTGEAQYF. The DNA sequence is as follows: TGTGCCGGCAGCGCTGGGACAGGGGAGGCCCAGTACTTC.